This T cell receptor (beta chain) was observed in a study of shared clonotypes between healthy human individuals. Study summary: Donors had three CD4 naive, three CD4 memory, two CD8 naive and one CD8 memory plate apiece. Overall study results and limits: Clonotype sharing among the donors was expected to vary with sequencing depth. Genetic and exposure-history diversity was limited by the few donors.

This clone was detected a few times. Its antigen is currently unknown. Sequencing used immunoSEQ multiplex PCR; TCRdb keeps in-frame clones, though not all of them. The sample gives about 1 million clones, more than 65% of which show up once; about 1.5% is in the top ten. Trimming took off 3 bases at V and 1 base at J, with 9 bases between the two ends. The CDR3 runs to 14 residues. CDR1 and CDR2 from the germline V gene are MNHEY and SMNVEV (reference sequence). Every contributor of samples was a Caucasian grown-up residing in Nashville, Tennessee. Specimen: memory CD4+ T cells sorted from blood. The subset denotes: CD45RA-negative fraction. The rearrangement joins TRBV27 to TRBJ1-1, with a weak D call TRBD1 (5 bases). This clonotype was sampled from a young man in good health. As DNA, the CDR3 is TGTGCCAGCAGTTTCGGACAACCGAACACTGAAGCTTTCTTT. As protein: CASSFGQPNTEAFF.